Shown below are 9 T cell receptor beta chains from a single sample sequenced in a study of T-cell reconstitution after alpha-beta-depleted transplantation in children. Preparation of the TCRbeta library involved a method that used unique molecular identifiers. TCRdb reanalysed the PCR reads using MiXCR and keeps one entry per CDR3 protein. The data hold hundreds of thousands of distinct CDR3 sequences, with roughly 14% observed a single time. Specimen: PBMCs, collected before TCRalphabeta/CD19-depleted stem cell transplant. The receptors stem from a girl aged 2-10 years with congenital amegakaryocytic thrombocytopenia, due to receive a stem cell transplant.

The sample holds a few counts of this clonotype. The chain links TRBV28 to TRBJ1-5; D might be TRBD1 (6 bases). Trimming took 6 bases from V and 7 from J, leaving 13 bases between them. CDR1 and CDR2 from the germline V gene are MDHEN and SYDVKM. This CDR3 spans 13 amino acids. The CDR3 sequence is CASSNRVHQPQHF. Here the CDR3 DNA reads TGTGCCAGCAGCAACAGGGTACACCAGCCCCAGCATTTT. Filled out from reference TRBV28 and TRBJ1-5, the complete variable domain reads DVKVTQSSRYLVKRTGEKVFLECVQDMDHENMFWYRQDPGLGLRLIYFSYDVKMKEKGDIPEGYSVSREKKERFSLILESASTNQTSMYLCASSNRVHQPQHFGDGTRLSIL.

The chain recombines TRBV20-1 with TRBJ1-5; D unresolved. Germline V gene data show CDR1 as DFQATT and CDR2 as SNEGSKA (reference sequence). The CDR3 is 13 amino acids. Trimming removed 3 bases at V and 6 bases at J, with 12 bases between. The CDR3 reads CSASLGSGQPQHF. The CDR3 DNA sequence: TGCAGTGCTAGTCTGGGGTCAGGTCAGCCCCAGCATTTT.

This clonotype was found a few times. This chain links TRBV5-1 with TRBJ1-2; D is ambiguous. The germline V gene has CDR1 SGHRS and CDR2 YFSETQ. This CDR3 has 14 residues. Trimming left V 4 bases short and J 4 bases short, with 14 bases between. The CDR3 loop is CASSPVQKGYGYTF. Written as DNA, the CDR3 is TGCGCCAGCAGCCCGGTGCAGAAGGGCTATGGCTACACCTTC. The entire variable domain, with the rest obtained from reference TRBV5-1 and TRBJ1-2, is as follows: KAGVTQTPRYLIKTRGQQVTLSCSPISGHRSVSWYQQTPGQGLQFLFEYFSETQRNKGNFPGRFSGRQFSNSRSEMNVSTLELGDSALYLCASSPVQKGYGYTFGSGTRLTVV.

This clonotype was counted only a few times. The chain combines TRBV12-3 or TRBV12-4 with TRBJ2-1, with 10 bases that match TRBD2. This CDR3 comprises 16 residues. V shed 3 bases, J shed 4 bases, and the junction held 6 bases outside the gene matches. CDR3: CASSFSLAGTYNEQFF. The CDR3 DNA reads TGTGCCAGCAGTTTTTCACTAGCGGGAACTTACAATGAGCAGTTCTTC.

This clonotype was seen many times. This chain joins TRBV5-6 and TRBJ2-2; D ambiguous. Trimming removed 1 base at V and 6 bases at J, with 7 bases between. Germline V gives CDR1 SGHDT, CDR2 YYEEEE. This CDR3 contains 13 residues. CDR3: CASSLSSSGELFF. The CDR3 nucleotides are TGTGCCAGCAGCTTGTCAAGTTCCGGGGAGCTGTTTTTT. The variable domain in full, completed from reference TRBV5-6 and TRBJ2-2, reads DAGVTQSPTHLIKTRGQQVTLRCSPKSGHDTVSWYQQALGQGPQFIFQYYEEEERQRGNFPDRFSGHQFPNYSSELNVNALLLGDSALYLCASSLSSSGELFFGEGSRLTVL.

J is TRBJ2-7 and V is TRBV20-1; the D is unclear. The V gene lost 3 bases and the J gene lost 5 bases, with 20 bases spanning the gap. Germline CDR1 is DFQATT and CDR2 is SNEGSKA (reference sequence). The CDR3 totals 15 residues. The CDR3 nucleotides read TGCAGTGCTAGTTCGACGTGGCGGAGCCCCCACGAGCAGTACTTC. Its translation is CSASSTWRSPHEQYF.

In its sample, this clonotype was seen many times. This rearrangement joins TRBV5-6 to TRBJ2-3; tentatively, D is TRBD2 (5 bases). The CDR3 runs to 14 residues. Germline CDR1 is SGHDT and CDR2 is YYEEEE. V was pared by 2 bases and J by 5 bases, with 12 bases between. The CDR3 here is CASSFRLIRDTQYF. CDR3 nucleotide sequence: TGTGCCAGCAGCTTCAGACTAATAAGAGATACGCAGTATTTT.

Many counts were recorded for this clonotype. The chain carries TRBV7-9 and TRBJ2-6; D is unclear. The V end lost 0 bases, the J end lost 2 bases, and 11 bases lay between the germline ends. The CDR3 is 17 residues long. The germline V gene encodes CDR1 SEHNR and CDR2 FQNEAQ (reference sequence). The CDR3 is CASSLALLQTGANVLTF. The CDR3 coding sequence is TGTGCCAGCAGCTTAGCGTTGTTGCAGACTGGGGCCAACGTCCTGACTTTC.

This clonotype was seen ten or more times. This chain uses TRBV5-1 with TRBJ2-1; D uncertain. V was clipped by 4 bases and J by 0 bases, with 11 bases between them. The CDR3 runs to 15 residues. Per the germline V gene, CDR1 is SGHRS and CDR2 is YFSETQ. The CDR3 reads CASSVSASSYNEQFF. The DNA for the CDR3 is TGCGCCAGCAGCGTAAGCGCAAGCTCCTACAATGAGCAGTTCTTC.